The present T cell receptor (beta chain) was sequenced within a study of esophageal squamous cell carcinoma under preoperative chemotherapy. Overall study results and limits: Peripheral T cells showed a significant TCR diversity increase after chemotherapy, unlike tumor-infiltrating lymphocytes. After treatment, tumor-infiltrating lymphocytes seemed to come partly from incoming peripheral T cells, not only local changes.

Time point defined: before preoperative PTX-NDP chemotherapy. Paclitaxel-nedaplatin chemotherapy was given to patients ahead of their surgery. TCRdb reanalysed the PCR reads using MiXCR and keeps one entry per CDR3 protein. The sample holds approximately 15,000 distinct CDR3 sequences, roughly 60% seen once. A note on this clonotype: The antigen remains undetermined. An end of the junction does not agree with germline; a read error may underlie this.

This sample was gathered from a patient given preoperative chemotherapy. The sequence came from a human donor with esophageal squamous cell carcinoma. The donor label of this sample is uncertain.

The CDR3 is CASSRKGGGGTDMQYF. The CDR3 DNA follows: TGTGCCAGCAGTCGCAAGGGGGGGGGCGGCACAGATATGCAGTATTTC. The chain links TRBV6-1 to TRBJ2-3; weak D call: TRBD2 (7 bases). There are 16 residues in the CDR3. The germline V gene encodes CDR1 MNHNS and CDR2 SASEGT.